The present entry profiles one T cell receptor (beta chain) with its context. Germline-derived CDR1 and CDR2 are LGHNA and YNFKEQ. This CDR3 contains 15 residues. V lost 6 bases to trimming and J lost 1 base; unmatched junction nucleotides: 8. Cells designated naive CD8 were CD45RO-negative and were positively selected for CCR7, with terminally differentiated effector memory CD45RA+ cells excluded. The authors ran the assay at deep level. This table comes from immunoSEQ multiplex PCR, and its TCRdb copy is limited to in-frame clones, with some not included. The sample records around 2,000,000 clones, about 92% being singletons. The source of the sample is a study of shared clonotypes between healthy human individuals. About the study: Researchers assigned three CD4 naive, three CD4 memory, two CD8 naive and one CD8 memory plate to each donor.

This chain links TRBV4-2 with TRBJ1-1; 7 nucleotides align to TRBD1. The sequenced material came from naive CD8+ T cells from PBMCs. This receptor was obtained from a man between 18 and 29 years old in good health. Some clones in this sample may be carry-over from other donors' samples. CDR3 protein: CASREPGQKNTEAFF. The CDR3 nucleotides read TGTGCCAGCAGGGAACCGGGACAGAAGAACACTGAAGCTTTCTTT.